The source of this TCR beta chain is a study of T-cell reconstitution after alpha-beta-depleted transplantation in children. Whole-study results and caveats: T-cell numbers and diversity one year post-transplant derived largely from freshly generated T cells.

Unique molecular identifiers were incorporated when the TCRbeta library was constructed. TCRdb reprocessed the PCR reads with MiXCR, giving one entry per CDR3 protein. This table holds hundreds of thousands of distinct CDR3 sequences, around 15% found once. With respect to this clonotype: Its specificity is unknown.

The sequencing here drew on PBMCs, mostly from graft donor cells, taken 360 days after TCRalphabeta/CD19-depleted stem cell transplant. This receptor was taken from a male patient aged 2-15 years who had a stem cell transplant for acute lymphoblastic leukemia, so the T cells may come from the graft donor.

The CDR3 sequence is CASSFPSGSGFSYNEQFF. The CDR3 DNA is TGTGCCAGCAGTTTCCCTAGCGGGAGTGGGTTCTCCTACAATGAGCAGTTCTTC. The chain uses TRBV28 and TRBJ2-1; 10 positions agree with TRBD2. The CDR3 sequence is 18 residues long. J gave up 0 bases and V 3 bases, and 8 bases lay outside the gene matches. Germline lookup yields CDR1 MDHEN and CDR2 SYDVKM. The whole variable domain, filled in from reference TRBV28 and TRBJ2-1, reads DVKVTQSSRYLVKRTGEKVFLECVQDMDHENMFWYRQDPGLGLRLIYFSYDVKMKEKGDIPEGYSVSREKKERFSLILESASTNQTSMYLCASSFPSGSGFSYNEQFFGPGTRLTVL.